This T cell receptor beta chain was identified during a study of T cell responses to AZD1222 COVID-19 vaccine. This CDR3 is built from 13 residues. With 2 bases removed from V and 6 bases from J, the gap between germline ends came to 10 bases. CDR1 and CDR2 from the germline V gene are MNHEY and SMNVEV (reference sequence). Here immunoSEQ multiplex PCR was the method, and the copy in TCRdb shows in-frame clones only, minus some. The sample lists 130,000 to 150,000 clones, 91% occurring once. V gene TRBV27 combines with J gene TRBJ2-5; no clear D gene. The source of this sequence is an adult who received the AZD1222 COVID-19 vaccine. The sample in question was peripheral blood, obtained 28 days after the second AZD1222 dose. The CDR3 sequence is CASSLTWTKTQYF. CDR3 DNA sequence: TGTGCCAGCAGTTTAACGTGGACGAAGACCCAGTACTTC.